These 22 T cell receptor beta chains share one sample of origin, sequenced in a study of technical replicates of blood from a few donors. Here immunoSEQ multiplex PCR was the method, and the copy in TCRdb shows in-frame clones only, minus some. The table records approximately 93,000 clones, 94% of them present only once. The sample consisted of T cells isolated from PBMCs. The source is a human donor in good health.

The chain uses TRBV29-1 and TRBJ2-1; 8 nucleotides align to TRBD2. CDR1 and CDR2 from the germline V gene are SQVTM and ANQGSEA. The junction had 8 bases not matched to a gene; V was cut back by 7 bases and J by 0 bases. This CDR3 is built from 15 residues. CDR3 in DNA: TGCAGCGGCGTAACTAGCGGAAGCTCCTACAATGAGCAGTTCTTC. It translates to CSGVTSGSSYNEQFF.

The chain links TRBV29-1 to TRBJ2-1; a weak D match, TRBD2 (6 bases). V lost 6 bases and J 0 bases, leaving 12 bases between the germline ends. Germline values: CDR1 SQVTM, CDR2 ANQGSEA. CDR3 length: 14 amino acids. CDR3 bases: TGCAGCGTGGAGGGACCAAGCTCCTACAATGAGCAGTTCTTC. Translation gives CSVEGPSSYNEQFF.

This sequence joins TRBV7-9 and TRBJ1-2; D gene unclear. V was cut by 1 base and J by 7 bases, with 7 bases left in between. The CDR3 consists of 12 residues. Germline V lookup: CDR1 SEHNR, CDR2 FQNEAQ (reference sequence). The DNA of the CDR3 is TGTGCCAGCAGCTTAGTTACTCGTGGCTACACCTTC. It codes for CASSLVTRGYTF.

This chain links TRBV4-1 with TRBJ1-2; 9 nucleotides match TRBD1. The V gene's germline CDR1 is MGHRA and CDR2 YSYEKL. This CDR3 has 16 residues. After removal of 2 bases from V and 0 bases from J, the junction contained 4 bases not matched to a gene. CDR3 residues: CASSQPRDRANYGYTF. In DNA form, the CDR3 reads TGCGCCAGCAGCCAACCCCGGGACAGGGCTAACTATGGCTACACCTTC.

This chain joins TRBV2 and TRBJ1-1; D gene uncertain. Trimming removed 8 bases at V and 0 bases at J, with 16 bases between. This CDR3 has 15 residues. Germline values: CDR1 SNHLY, CDR2 FYNNEI. CDR3 nucleotides: TGTGCCAGCGAATTAAAGGGAGGGTTGAACACTGAAGCTTTCTTT. This translates into CASELKGGLNTEAFF.

The chain links TRBV5-1 to TRBJ2-1, with 9 bases fitting TRBD1. Per the germline V gene, CDR1 is SGHRS and CDR2 is YFSETQ. The CDR3 extends over 16 amino acids. The V segment lost 0 bases and the J segment 7 bases; nucleotides outside the gene matches: 8. For the CDR3, the DNA is TGCGCCAGCAGCTTGGTTTGGGACAGGGTGGCTAATGAGCAGTTCTTC. It codes for CASSLVWDRVANEQFF.

The gene calls are TRBV4-2 and TRBJ2-3; TRBD2 matches 10 bases. Germline CDR1 LGHNA, CDR2 YNFKEQ. The junction had 12 bases not matched to a gene; V was cut back by 4 bases and J by 5 bases. This CDR3 region has 17 residues. The CDR3 region has the DNA TGTGCCAGCAGCCCCCTAAATATTAGCGGGGGGATAGATACGCAGTATTTT. Its protein is CASSPLNISGGIDTQYF.

The genes are TRBV5-6 and TRBJ1-2, with 7 nucleotides matching TRBD1. J lost 4 bases, V lost 1 base, and 7 bases had no gene match. This CDR3 is built from 15 residues. CDR1 is SGHDT and CDR2 is YYEEEE in the germline V gene. The CDR3 loop reads CASSLNPPGGYGYTF. The CDR3 DNA reads TGTGCCAGCAGCTTGAATCCCCCAGGGGGCTATGGCTACACCTTC.

The V and J genes are TRBV5-1 and TRBJ1-1; TRBD1 matches 7 bases. Per germline, CDR1 SGHRS and CDR2 YFSETQ. The CDR3 totals 13 residues. V was pared by 4 bases and J by 6 bases, with 6 bases of the junction left unmatched. The CDR3 coding sequence is TGCGCCAGCAGCCCCCGACAGGGAGCTGAAGCTTTCTTT. It translates to CASSPRQGAEAFF.

The CDR3 nucleotides read TGTGCCAGTAACCAGGGGGAAGGCTACACCTTC. It translates to CASNQGEGYTF. The chain employs TRBV19 and TRBJ1-2, with 7 nucleotides matching TRBD1. With 7 bases clipped from V and 8 bases from J, the junction kept 4 bases outside the gene matches. Looked up from germline, CDR1 is LNHDA and CDR2 is SQIVND (reference sequence). CDR3 size: 11 residues.

The CDR3: CARSCRDRGPQPQHF. CDR3 nucleotides: TGTGCCAGAAGCTGCCGGGACAGGGGCCCCCAGCCCCAGCATTTT. V usage is TRBV5-3 and J usage is TRBJ1-5; 10 bases agree with TRBD1. TRBV5-3 is known as an ORF, though its function is uncertain. Losses at the gene ends were 3 bases for V and 7 bases for J; bases not matched to a gene: 7. The CDR3 extends over 15 amino acids.

The rearrangement joins TRBV10-3 to TRBJ1-4; no reliable D call. With 3 bases removed from V and 8 bases from J, the gap between germline ends came to 10 bases. The CDR3 extends over 13 amino acids. The germline CDR1 and CDR2 sequences are ENHRY and SYGVKD. The CDR3 loop is CAISDNREEKLFF. The CDR3 coding sequence is TGTGCCATCAGTGACAATCGGGAGGAAAAACTGTTTTTT.

The V call is TRBV4-1, the J call TRBJ1-2; perhaps TRBD1 as D (5 bases). CDR3 length: 15 residues. V was clipped by 0 bases and J by 10 bases, with 18 bases between them. Germline CDR1 is MGHRA and CDR2 is YSYEKL. The CDR3 spells CASSQDPGNSIDYTF. CDR3 nucleotide sequence: TGCGCCAGCAGCCAAGATCCAGGGAATAGTATCGACTACACCTTC.

This chain links TRBV5-4 with TRBJ1-4; 9 bases are a match to TRBD1. Trimming took 3 bases from V and 8 from J; bases not matched to a gene: 11. Per the germline V gene, CDR1 is SGHNT and CDR2 is YYREEE (reference sequence). The CDR3 has 16 residues. This chain's CDR3 is CASSWIADRGREKLFF. CDR3 DNA sequence: TGTGCCAGCAGCTGGATAGCGGACAGGGGAAGGGAAAAACTGTTTTTT.

This clone was detected once. The chain combines TRBV19 with TRBJ2-1; D is possibly TRBD1 (5 bases). The CDR3 extends over 12 amino acids. The V gene's germline CDR1 is LNHDA and CDR2 SQIVND (reference sequence). V was clipped by 3 bases and J by 8 bases, with 8 bases between them. The CDR3 nucleotides are TGTGCCAGTAGTATTCCCAGGGATGAGCAGTTCTTC. Translating it yields CASSIPRDEQFF.

The genes are TRBV6-5 and TRBJ1-1; 12 nucleotides agree with TRBD1. The CDR3 is 14 amino acids. Trimming removed 7 bases from V and 10 bases from J; junction bases left unmatched: 10. Germline V lookup: CDR1 MNHEY, CDR2 SVGAGI. The DNA of the CDR3 is TGTGCCAGCACCCCCGGGACAGGGGGCCTGGGAGCTTTCTTT. Translated, it gives CASTPGTGGLGAFF.

The V gene is TRBV5-4, the J gene TRBJ1-2; 7 bases align to TRBD1. There are 15 residues in the CDR3. Germline V gene lookup returns CDR1 SGHNT and CDR2 YYREEE (reference sequence). V dropped 4 bases and J dropped 5; count of bases not matched to a gene: 11. The CDR3 loop reads CASSLRKTGNYGYTF. For the CDR3, the DNA is TGTGCCAGCAGCCTACGGAAGACAGGGAATTATGGCTACACCTTC. Filled out from reference TRBV5-4 and TRBJ1-2, the complete variable domain reads ETGVTQSPTHLIKTRGQQVTLRCSSQSGHNTVSWYQQALGQGPQFIFQYYREEENGRGNFPPRFSGLQFPNYSSELNVNALELDDSALYLCASSLRKTGNYGYTFGSGTRLTVV.

V is TRBV6-5 and J is TRBJ2-2, with 8 bases that match TRBD2. The ends lost 11 bases at V and 4 bases at J; junction bases unmatched: 9. CDR1 MNHEY and CDR2 SVGAGI come from the germline V gene. The CDR3 sequence is 14 residues long. The DNA of the CDR3 is TGTGCCGTAGCCGGGGGGGCGCCCACCGGGGAGCTGTTTTTT. It is translated as CAVAGGAPTGELFF.

This clone showed up just a few times. The V and J genes are TRBV5-6 and TRBJ2-7; 7 bases match TRBD1. The CDR3 length is 15 residues. The germline gives CDR1 SGHDT, CDR2 YYEEEE. V dropped 3 bases and J dropped 4; count of bases not matched to a gene: 10. DNA of the CDR3: TGTGCCAGCAGCTCTTGGGACAGTTTGTTTTACGAGCAGTACTTC. It codes for CASSSWDSLFYEQYF.

The chain couples TRBV5-4 to TRBJ2-3; a possible D gene is TRBD2 (7 bases). This CDR3 spans 14 amino acids. The germline V gene encodes CDR1 SGHNT and CDR2 YYREEE (reference sequence). V lost 9 bases and J lost 2, with 16 bases in between. The CDR3 here is CAINRGAPTDTQYF. DNA of the CDR3: TGTGCCATCAATCGGGGGGCGCCCACAGATACGCAGTATTTT.

Only one count was recorded for this clone. The chain couples TRBV9 to TRBJ2-1; 11 positions agree with TRBD2. CDR1 and CDR2 (germline): SGDLS, YYNGEE. J was trimmed by 3 bases and V by 4 bases; bases with no gene match: 3. This CDR3 region has 15 residues. CDR3 DNA sequence: TGTGCCAGCAGCCCGACTAGCGGGGTCTACAATGAGCAGTTCTTC. Its translation is CASSPTSGVYNEQFF.

The chain recombines TRBV9 with TRBJ1-2, with 7 bases aligning to TRBD1. J lost 5 bases, V lost 3 bases, and 10 bases had no gene match. CDR1 and CDR2 from the germline V gene are SGDLS and YYNGEE. The CDR3 totals 15 residues. The CDR3 DNA follows: TGTGCCAGCAGCGGAAGGGGGACAGTAACATATGGCTACACCTTC. Its translation is CASSGRGTVTYGYTF.